This note documents a single T cell receptor (beta chain) sequence. Its target is unknown. The entirety of the isolated RNA underwent reverse transcription, so expressed TCRB transcripts were sequenced. The method was immunoSEQ multiplex PCR; TCRdb's version includes in-frame clones alone and lacks a portion of them. The sample holds about 700,000 clones; roughly 13% are singletons and the top ten take approximately 0.022%. A sort by CD45RO/CCR7/CD25/CD127/CD95/CD27 yielded CD4+ naive, central memory, regulatory and stem cell-like memory cells. This sample is part of a study of beta chain features in type 1 diabetes. Study-level results: Shorter TCRB CDR3s, moderately but significantly so, marked every one of the four CD4+ subsets in Type 1 diabetes patients.

The V gene's germline CDR1 is SGHRS and CDR2 YFSETQ. V lost 7 bases and J 3 bases, leaving 13 bases between the germline ends. There are 13 residues in the CDR3. The V call is TRBV5-1, the J call TRBJ1-1; D might be TRBD1 (5 bases). This TCR was sampled from a man between 18 and 29 years old with type 1 diabetes. The sample was naive CD4+ T cells from blood. CDR3: CASARIGDTEAFF. CDR3 nucleotide sequence: TGCGCCAGCGCAAGAATAGGGGACACTGAAGCTTTCTTT.